Listed here are 8 T cell receptor beta chains from one sample, sequenced in a study of cytomegalovirus exposure and HLA in healthy donors (dated by TCRdb to the late 2010s). The library was prepared using the immunoSEQ multiplex PCR assay. For the multiplex PCR, a mixture combining 60 forward primers for TCR Vbeta segments and 13 reverse primers for TCR Jbeta segments was used. The source is immuneACCESS, and TCRdb retained only in-frame sequences with V and J called. Part of the clones is not carried over; for the studies checked, unresolved V genes explain less than half of this, and the remainder is unexplained. This sample is represented by approximately 100,000 clones; 64% of them were singletons. The top ten clones comprise about 3.5% of the sample. The sample was PBMCs. These receptors were obtained from a man aged 60 to 75 in good health and CMV-seronegative.

The gene calls are TRBV5-1 and TRBJ2-3, with TRBD2 matching over 10 bases. The CDR3 contains 17 residues. The V segment lost 1 base and the J segment 0 bases; nucleotides outside the gene matches: 5. CDR1 is SGHRS, CDR2 YFSETQ, per germline. CDR3 nucleotide sequence: TGCGCCAGCAGCTTGACTAGCGGGACAACAAGCACAGATACGCAGTATTTT. This codes for CASSLTSGTTSTDTQYF.

The DNA of the CDR3 is TGTGCCAGCAGCGTACCAAGCGGGGGGGGCATTAATACGCAGTATTTT. Translated: CASSVPSGGGINTQYF. The J gene is TRBJ2-3, the V gene TRBV28; TRBD2 agrees at 10 bases. The germline CDR1 and CDR2 sequences are MDHEN and SYDVKM. CDR3 length: 16 amino acids. Trimming at V came to 6 bases and at J to 7 bases, leaving 13 bases not matched to a gene.

This chain connects TRBV4-1 to TRBJ1-5; no clear D gene. V lost 1 base, J lost 0 bases, and 13 bases lay in between. Germline values: CDR1 MGHRA, CDR2 YSYEKL. CDR3 length: 17 amino acids. CDR3 region: CASSQAADYYSNQPQHF. The CDR3 DNA is TGCGCCAGCAGCCAAGCCGCCGACTACTATAGCAATCAGCCCCAGCATTTT.

The chain uses TRBV11-3 and TRBJ2-7, with a tentative D call TRBD1 (6 bases). Germline CDR1 SGHNT, CDR2 YENEEA. V lost 3 bases to trimming and J lost 3 bases, with 9 bases between them. The CDR3 consists of 13 residues. The DNA of the CDR3 is TGTGCCAGCAGCTTGACACAGGGCTACGAGCAGTACTTC. It encodes CASSLTQGYEQYF. The variable domain in full, completed from reference TRBV11-3 and TRBJ2-7, reads EAGVVQSPRYKIIEKKQPVAFWCNPISGHNTLYWYLQNLGQGPELLIRYENEEAVDDSQLPKDRFSAERLKGVDSTLKIQPAELGDSAVYLCASSLTQGYEQYFGPGTRLTVT.

The chain is built from TRBV30 and TRBJ2-5, with D tentatively TRBD2 (5 bases). Germline values: CDR1 GTSNPN, CDR2 SVGIG (reference sequence). The CDR3 covers 14 residues. V lost 0 bases, J lost 7 bases, and 15 bases lay in between. The CDR3 sequence is CAWSVLREMATQYF. The CDR3 nucleotides are TGTGCCTGGAGTGTGTTGAGGGAAATGGCGACCCAGTACTTC.

This clone is a singleton in its sample. This sequence joins TRBV10-3 and TRBJ2-1; 8 bases map to TRBD1. Germline trimming cut 4 bases from V and 3 bases from J; bases unmatched to any gene: 2. Germline V gene data show CDR1 as ENHRY and CDR2 as SYGVKD. CDR3 length: 14 amino acids. The CDR3 DNA reads TGTGCCATCAGTGGGGACAGGAACTACAATGAGCAGTTCTTC. This encodes CAISGDRNYNEQFF.

A single count supports this clone. The chain uses TRBV11-2 and TRBJ2-1, with TRBD2 matching over 12 bases. V shed 3 bases and J 7 bases; nucleotides not matched to a gene: 10. The length of the CDR3 is 17 residues. Germline CDR1 and CDR2: SGHAT and FQNNGV. CDR3 nucleotide sequence: TGTGCCAGCAGCTTCCATACACTAGCGGGAGGAGGAAATGAGCAGTTCTTC. Its translation is CASSFHTLAGGGNEQFF. Looking up the rest from reference TRBV11-2 and TRBJ2-1 gives the full variable domain: EAGVAQSPRYKIIEKRQSVAFWCNPISGHATLYWYQQILGQGPKLLIQFQNNGVVDDSQLPKDRFSAERLKGVDSTLKIQPAKLEDSAVYLCASSFHTLAGGGNEQFFGPGTRLTVL.

V gene TRBV18 combines with J gene TRBJ2-5; no definite D call. Germline V gives CDR1 KGHSH, CDR2 LQKENI. This CDR3 comprises 13 residues. Deletions cut 3 bases from V and 5 bases from J, with 10 bases between. Written as DNA, the CDR3 is TGTGCCAGCTCACCGCCCAGTTTTGAGACCCAGTACTTC. It translates to CASSPPSFETQYF.